This T cell receptor (beta chain) was profiled in a study of shared clonotypes between healthy human individuals. Findings and caveats of the study: Around 5% of naive CD4 clonotypes were common to a handful of donors. Relative to memory subsets, naive subsets generally showed larger estimated richness. Against clonotypes common to all four donors, non-shared ones had lower generation probabilities.

This CDR3 region has 14 residues. Germline CDR1 MNHNY, CDR2 SVGAGI (reference sequence). Trimming shortened V by 5 bases and J by 0 bases, and 11 bases separated the two germline ends. Authors' processing steps: Filtering was not the same, since immunoSEQ gave junction-only sequences without quality scores. The assay was immunoSEQ multiplex PCR, and TCRdb's table has in-frame clones only and misses some. V and J calls and clone size come straight from that table; D and trimming were deduced from the DNA. The repertoire includes about 2.5 million clones, just under 95% of them detected once, and approximately 0.4% sits in the top ten. As to this clone: Its antigen is unknown.

Sequencing was done on a sample of naive CD4+ T cells from PBMCs. The subset here: CD45RA+ positively selected. The chain has TRBV6-6 and TRBJ2-7, with TRBD1 as a possible D gene (6 bases). This clonotype originated in a man between 18 and 35 years old in good health. Some clones in this sample may be carry-over from other donors' samples. In nucleotides, the CDR3 is TGTGCCAGCAGTCTCGGACAGAGCTCCTACGAGCAGTACTTC. Translation: CASSLGQSSYEQYF.